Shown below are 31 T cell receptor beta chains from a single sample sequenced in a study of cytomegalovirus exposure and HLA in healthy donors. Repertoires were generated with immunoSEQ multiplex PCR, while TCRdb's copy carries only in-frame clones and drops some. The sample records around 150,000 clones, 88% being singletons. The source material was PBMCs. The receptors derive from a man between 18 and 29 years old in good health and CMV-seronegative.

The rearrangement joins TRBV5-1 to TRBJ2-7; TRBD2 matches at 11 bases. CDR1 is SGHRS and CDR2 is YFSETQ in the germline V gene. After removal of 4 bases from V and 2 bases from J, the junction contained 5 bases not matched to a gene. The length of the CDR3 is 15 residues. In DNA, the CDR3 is TGCGCCAGCAGCCCCACTAGCGGGAGCACCTACGAGCAGTACTTC. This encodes CASSPTSGSTYEQYF.

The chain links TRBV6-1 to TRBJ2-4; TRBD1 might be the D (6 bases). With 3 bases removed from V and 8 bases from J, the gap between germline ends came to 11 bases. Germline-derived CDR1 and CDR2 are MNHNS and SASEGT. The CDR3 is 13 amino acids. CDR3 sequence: CASSEKGEDIQYF. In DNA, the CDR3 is TGTGCCAGCAGTGAGAAGGGGGAAGACATTCAGTACTTC.

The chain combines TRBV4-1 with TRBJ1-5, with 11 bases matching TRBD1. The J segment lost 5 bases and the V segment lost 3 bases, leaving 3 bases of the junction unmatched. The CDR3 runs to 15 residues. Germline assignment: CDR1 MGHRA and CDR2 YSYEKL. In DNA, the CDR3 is TGCGCCAGCAGCCAGGGGGACAGGGGGGATCAGCCCCAGCATTTT. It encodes CASSQGDRGDQPQHF.

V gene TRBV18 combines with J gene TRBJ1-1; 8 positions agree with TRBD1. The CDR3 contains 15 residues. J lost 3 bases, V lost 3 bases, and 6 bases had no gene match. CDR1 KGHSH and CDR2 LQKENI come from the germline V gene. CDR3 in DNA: TGTGCCAGCTCACCGACAGGGGCGGGGGACACTGAAGCTTTCTTT. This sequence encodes CASSPTGAGDTEAFF.

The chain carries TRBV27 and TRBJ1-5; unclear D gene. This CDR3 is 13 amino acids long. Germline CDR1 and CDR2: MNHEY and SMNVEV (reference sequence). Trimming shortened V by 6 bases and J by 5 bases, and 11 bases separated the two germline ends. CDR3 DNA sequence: TGTGCCAGCAGGCGGTATGCGGATCAGCCCCAGCATTTT. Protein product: CASRRYADQPQHF.

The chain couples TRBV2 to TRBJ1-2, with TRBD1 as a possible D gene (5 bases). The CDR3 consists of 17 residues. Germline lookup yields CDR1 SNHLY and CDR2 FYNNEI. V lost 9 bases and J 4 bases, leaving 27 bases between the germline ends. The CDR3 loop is CASIIEPGPRDPYGYTF. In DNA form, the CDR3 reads TGTGCCAGTATAATAGAACCGGGCCCCAGGGATCCCTATGGCTACACCTTC.

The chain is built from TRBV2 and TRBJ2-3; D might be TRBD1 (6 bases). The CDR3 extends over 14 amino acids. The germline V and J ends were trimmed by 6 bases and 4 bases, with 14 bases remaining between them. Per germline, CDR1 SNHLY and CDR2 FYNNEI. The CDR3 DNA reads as TGTGCCAGCAGGGACAGTAGGTTTGCAGATACGCAGTATTTT. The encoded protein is CASRDSRFADTQYF. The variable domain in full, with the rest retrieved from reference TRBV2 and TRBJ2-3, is EPEVTQTPSHQVTQMGQEVILRCVPISNHLYFYWYRQILGQKVEFLVSFYNNEISEKSEIFDDQFSVERPDGSNFTLKIRSTKLEDSAMYFCASRDSRFADTQYFGPGTRLTVL.

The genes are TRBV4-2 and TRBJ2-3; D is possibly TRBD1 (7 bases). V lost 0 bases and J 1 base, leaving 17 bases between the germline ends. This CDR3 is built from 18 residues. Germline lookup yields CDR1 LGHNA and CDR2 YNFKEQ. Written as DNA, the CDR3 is TGTGCCAGCAGCCAAGATCGACTCAGGGGGGTGGGCACAGATACGCAGTATTTT. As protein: CASSQDRLRGVGTDTQYF.

The CDR3 loop is CASSQDLNSAVQNTEAFF. The CDR3 nucleotides are TGCGCCAGCAGCCAAGATCTCAATTCTGCAGTCCAGAACACTGAAGCTTTCTTT. The chain links TRBV4-3 to TRBJ1-1; the D is unclear. Germline V gives CDR1 LGHNA, CDR2 YSLEER. This CDR3 has 18 residues. With 0 bases removed from V and 1 base from J, the gap between germline ends came to 18 bases.

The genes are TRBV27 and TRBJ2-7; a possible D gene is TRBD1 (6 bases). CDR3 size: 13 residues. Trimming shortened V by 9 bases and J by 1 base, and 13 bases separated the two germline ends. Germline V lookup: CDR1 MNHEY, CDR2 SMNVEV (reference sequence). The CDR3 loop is CASSRQASYEQYF. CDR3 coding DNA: TGTGCCAGTAGTCGACAGGCGTCCTACGAGCAGTACTTC.

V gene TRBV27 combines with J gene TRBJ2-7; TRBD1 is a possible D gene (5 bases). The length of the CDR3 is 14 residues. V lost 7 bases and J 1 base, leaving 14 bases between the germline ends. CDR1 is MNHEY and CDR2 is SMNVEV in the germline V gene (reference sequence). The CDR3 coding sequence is TGTGCCAGCATTACATGGCAGGGTTCCTACGAGCAGTACTTC. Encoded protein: CASITWQGSYEQYF.

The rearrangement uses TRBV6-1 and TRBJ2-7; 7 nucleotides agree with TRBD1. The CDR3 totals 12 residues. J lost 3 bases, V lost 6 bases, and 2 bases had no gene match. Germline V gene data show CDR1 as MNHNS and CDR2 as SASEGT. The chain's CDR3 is CASRGQHYEQYV. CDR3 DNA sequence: TGTGCCAGCAGGGGACAGCACTACGAGCAGTACGTC.

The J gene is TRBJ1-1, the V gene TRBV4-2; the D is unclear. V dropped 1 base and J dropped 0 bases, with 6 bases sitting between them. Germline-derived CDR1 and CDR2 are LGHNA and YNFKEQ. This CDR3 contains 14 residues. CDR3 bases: TGTGCCAGCAGCCAAGCCGAGATGAACACTGAAGCTTTCTTT. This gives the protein CASSQAEMNTEAFF.

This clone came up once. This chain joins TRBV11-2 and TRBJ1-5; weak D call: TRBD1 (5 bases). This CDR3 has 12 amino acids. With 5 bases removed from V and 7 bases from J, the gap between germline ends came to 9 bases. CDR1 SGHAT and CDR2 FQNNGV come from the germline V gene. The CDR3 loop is CASSVPGQPQHF. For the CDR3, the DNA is TGTGCCAGCAGCGTCCCAGGGCAGCCCCAGCATTTT.

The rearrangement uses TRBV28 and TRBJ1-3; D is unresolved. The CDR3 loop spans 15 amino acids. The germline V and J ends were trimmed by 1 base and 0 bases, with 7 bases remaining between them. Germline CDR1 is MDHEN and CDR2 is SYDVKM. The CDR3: CASSLLSDSGNTIYF. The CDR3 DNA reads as TGTGCCAGCAGTTTATTGTCAGACTCTGGAAACACCATATATTTT.

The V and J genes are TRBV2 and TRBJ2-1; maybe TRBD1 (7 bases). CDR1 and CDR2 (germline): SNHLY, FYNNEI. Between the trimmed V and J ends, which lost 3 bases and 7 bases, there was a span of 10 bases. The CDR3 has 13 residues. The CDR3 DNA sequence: TGTGCCAGCAGTGACGCAGGGGGGAATGAGCAGTTCTTC. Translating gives CASSDAGGNEQFF.

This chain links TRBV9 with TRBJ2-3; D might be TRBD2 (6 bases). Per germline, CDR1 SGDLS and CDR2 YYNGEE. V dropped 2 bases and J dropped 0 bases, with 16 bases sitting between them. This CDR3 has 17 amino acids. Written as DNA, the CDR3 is TGTGCCAGCAGCGTGGGTATCGGCGGGACTAGCACAGATACGCAGTATTTT. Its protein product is CASSVGIGGTSTDTQYF.

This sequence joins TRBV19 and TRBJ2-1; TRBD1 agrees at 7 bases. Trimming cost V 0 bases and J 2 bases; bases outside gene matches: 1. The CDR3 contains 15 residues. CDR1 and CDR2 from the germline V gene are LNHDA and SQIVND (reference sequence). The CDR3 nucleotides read TGTGCCAGTAGTATAGATACAGGGGCCTACAATGAGCAGTTCTTC. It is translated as CASSIDTGAYNEQFF.

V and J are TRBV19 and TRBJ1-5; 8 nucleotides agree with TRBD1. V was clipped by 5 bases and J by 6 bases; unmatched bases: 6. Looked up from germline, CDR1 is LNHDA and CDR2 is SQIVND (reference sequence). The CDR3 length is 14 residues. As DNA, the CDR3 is TGTGCCAGTAGTGAAGCCGGGACAGGTCAGCCCCAGCATTTT. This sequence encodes CASSEAGTGQPQHF. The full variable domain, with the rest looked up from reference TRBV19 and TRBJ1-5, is DGGITQSPKYLFRKEGQNVTLSCEQNLNHDAMYWYRQDPGQGLRLIYYSQIVNDFQKGDIAEGYSVSREKKESFPLTVTSAQKNPTAFYLCASSEAGTGQPQHFGDGTRLSIL.

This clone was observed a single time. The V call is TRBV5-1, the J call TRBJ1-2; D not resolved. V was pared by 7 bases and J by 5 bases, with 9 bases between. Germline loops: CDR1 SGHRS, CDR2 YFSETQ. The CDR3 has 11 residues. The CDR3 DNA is TGCGCCAGCCGCGGGCCTTATGGCTACACCTTC. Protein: CASRGPYGYTF.

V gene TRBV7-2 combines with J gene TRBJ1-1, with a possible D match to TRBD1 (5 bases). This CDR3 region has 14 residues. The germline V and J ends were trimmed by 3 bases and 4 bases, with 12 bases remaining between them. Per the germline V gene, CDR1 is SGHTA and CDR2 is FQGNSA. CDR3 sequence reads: CASSFGVQGTEAFF. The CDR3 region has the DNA TGTGCCAGCAGCTTTGGGGTTCAGGGCACTGAAGCTTTCTTT.

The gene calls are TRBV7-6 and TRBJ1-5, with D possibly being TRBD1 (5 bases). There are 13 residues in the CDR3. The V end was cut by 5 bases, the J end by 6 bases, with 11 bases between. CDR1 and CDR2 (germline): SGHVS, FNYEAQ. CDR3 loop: CASSPGGGQPQHF. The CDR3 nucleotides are TGTGCCAGCAGCCCCGGGGGTGGTCAGCCCCAGCATTTT. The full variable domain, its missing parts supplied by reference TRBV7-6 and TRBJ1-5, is GAGVSQSPRYKVTKRGQDVALRCDPISGHVSLYWYRQALGQGPEFLTYFNYEAQQDKSGLPNDRFSAERPEGSISTLTIQRTEQRDSAMYRCASSPGGGQPQHFGDGTRLSIL.

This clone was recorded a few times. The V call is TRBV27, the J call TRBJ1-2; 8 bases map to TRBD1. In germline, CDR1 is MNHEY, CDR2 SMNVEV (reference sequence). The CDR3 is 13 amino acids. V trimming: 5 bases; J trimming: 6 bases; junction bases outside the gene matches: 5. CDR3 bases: TGTGCCAGCAGTCAGGACAGGGTCCATGGCTACACCTTC. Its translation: CASSQDRVHGYTF.

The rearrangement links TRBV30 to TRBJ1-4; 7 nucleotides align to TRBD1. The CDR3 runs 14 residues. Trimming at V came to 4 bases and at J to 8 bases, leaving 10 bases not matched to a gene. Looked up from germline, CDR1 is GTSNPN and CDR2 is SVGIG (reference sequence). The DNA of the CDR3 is TGTGCCTGGACGGGTGGAGGGGGCTACGAAAAACTGTTTTTT. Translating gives CAWTGGGGYEKLFF.

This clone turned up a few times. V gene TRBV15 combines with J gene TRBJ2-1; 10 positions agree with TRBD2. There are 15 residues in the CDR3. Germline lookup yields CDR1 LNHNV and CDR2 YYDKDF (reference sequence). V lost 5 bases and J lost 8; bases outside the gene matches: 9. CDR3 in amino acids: CATSLQGLAGDEQFF. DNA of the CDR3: TGTGCCACCAGCCTTCAGGGGCTAGCGGGAGATGAGCAGTTCTTC.

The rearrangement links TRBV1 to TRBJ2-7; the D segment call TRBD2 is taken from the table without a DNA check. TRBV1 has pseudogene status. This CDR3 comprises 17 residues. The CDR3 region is CTSSQDRGGLGLYEQYF. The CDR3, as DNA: TGCACCAGCAGCCAAGATCGAGGCGGCCTTGGCCTCTACGAGCAGTACTTC.

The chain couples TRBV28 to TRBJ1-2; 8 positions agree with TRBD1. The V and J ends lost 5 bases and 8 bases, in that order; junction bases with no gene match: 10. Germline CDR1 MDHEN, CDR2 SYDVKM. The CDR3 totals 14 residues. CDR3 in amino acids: CASSPLRGHGGYTF. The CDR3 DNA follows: TGTGCCAGCAGTCCCCTCAGGGGGCATGGAGGCTACACCTTC.

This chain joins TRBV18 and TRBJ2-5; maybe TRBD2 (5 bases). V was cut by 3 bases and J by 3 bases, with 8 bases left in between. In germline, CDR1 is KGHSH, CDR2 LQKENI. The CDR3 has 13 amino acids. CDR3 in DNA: TGTGCCAGCTCACCGGGAGACAAAGAGACCCAGTACTTC. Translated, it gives CASSPGDKETQYF.

CDR3 nucleotide sequence: TGTGCCAGCAGAATAACAGGGGGAAACACTGAAGCTTTCTTT. This codes for CASRITGGNTEAFF. The chain employs TRBV19 and TRBJ1-1; the match to TRBD1 covers 8 bases. The trim removed 9 bases at V and 2 bases at J, leaving 8 bases unmatched. CDR3 length: 14 residues. Germline V gene data show CDR1 as LNHDA and CDR2 as SQIVND (reference sequence).

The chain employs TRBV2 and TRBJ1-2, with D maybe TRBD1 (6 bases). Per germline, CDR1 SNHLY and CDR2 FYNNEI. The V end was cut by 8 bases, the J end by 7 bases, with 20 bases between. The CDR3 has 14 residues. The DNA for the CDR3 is TGTGCCAGCGGGGGGTCGGGGGGCTTGCCTGGCTACACCTTC. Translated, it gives CASGGSGGLPGYTF.

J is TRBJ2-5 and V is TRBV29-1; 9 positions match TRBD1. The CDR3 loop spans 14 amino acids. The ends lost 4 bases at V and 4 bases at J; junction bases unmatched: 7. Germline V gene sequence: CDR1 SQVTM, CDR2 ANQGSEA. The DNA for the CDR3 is TGCAGCGTTGTTGGACAGGGGTTGAGAGAGACCCAGTACTTC. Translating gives CSVVGQGLRETQYF.